Each of the 13 T cell receptor beta chains below was sequenced from the same sample in a study of blood T cell repertoires in COVID-19. Sequencing was performed with immunoSEQ multiplex PCR; in TCRdb, only in-frame clones are kept and a portion is missing. The repertoire holds 400,000 to 450,000 clones, with roughly 90% as singletons. Material for sequencing was peripheral blood. The receptors originated from a man aged 18 to 29 with COVID-19, enrolled during active disease.

This chain connects TRBV6-1 to TRBJ2-1; no reliable D call. The CDR3 is made up of 16 amino acids. The germline V and J ends were trimmed by 4 bases and 4 bases, with 17 bases remaining between them. Per the germline V gene, CDR1 is MNHNS and CDR2 is SASEGT. The CDR3 DNA follows: TGTGCCAGCAGTGCACAGCAACTTCGGCTTTACAATGAGCAGTTCTTC. This translates into CASSAQQLRLYNEQFF.

The chain is built from TRBV2 and TRBJ2-7; no reliable D call. Germline-derived CDR1 and CDR2 are SNHLY and FYNNEI. This CDR3 region has 12 residues. Trimming shortened V by 4 bases and J by 2 bases, and 6 bases separated the two germline ends. The CDR3 DNA follows: TGTGCCAGCAGTGCCGTTGCCTACGAGCAGTACTTC. Amino acids: CASSAVAYEQYF.

This clone was seen only a few times. This rearrangement joins TRBV6-1 to TRBJ2-4; TRBD1 agrees at 7 bases. Looked up from germline, CDR1 is MNHNS and CDR2 is SASEGT. This CDR3 spans 15 amino acids. V trimming: 2 bases; J trimming: 7 bases; junction bases outside the gene matches: 8. The CDR3 DNA sequence: TGTGCCAGCAGTGAAAGGGACAGACTTTGGAACATTCAGTACTTC. Translation: CASSERDRLWNIQYF.

The chain links TRBV4-1 to TRBJ1-3, with D maybe TRBD1 (6 bases). The ends were cut back, 4 bases at V and 0 bases at J, with 10 bases in the middle. CDR1 and CDR2 from the germline V gene are MGHRA and YSYEKL. The CDR3 length is 15 residues. The CDR3 loop reads CASSLGTFSGNTIYF. The CDR3, as DNA: TGCGCCAGCAGCCTGGGGACATTCTCTGGAAACACCATATATTTT.

The chain employs TRBV7-8 and TRBJ2-1; 8 bases are a match to TRBD2. This CDR3 contains 16 residues. Germline V gene data show CDR1 as SGHVS and CDR2 as FQNEAQ. J gave up 2 bases and V 4 bases, and 7 bases lay outside the gene matches. For the CDR3, the DNA is TGTGCCAGCAGCTCGCGGGGGGCGGGTGCCTACAATGAGCAGTTCTTC. Amino acid sequence: CASSSRGAGAYNEQFF.

This chain connects TRBV7-9 to TRBJ2-7; 9 nucleotides match TRBD1. The CDR3 spans 14 residues. Germline CDR1 SEHNR, CDR2 FQNEAQ (reference sequence). V trimming: 2 bases; J trimming: 5 bases; junction bases outside the gene matches: 4. The CDR3 protein is CASSLLGQGHEQYF. The CDR3 coding sequence is TGTGCCAGCAGCTTATTGGGACAGGGCCACGAGCAGTACTTC.

This chain uses TRBV2 with TRBJ1-4; possibly TRBD1 for D (5 bases). CDR1 and CDR2 from the germline V gene are SNHLY and FYNNEI. V lost 4 bases to trimming and J lost 6 bases, with 21 bases between them. This CDR3 comprises 17 residues. CDR3 bases: TGTGCCAGCAGTGGAGCAAGGCCAGGGAGGGGAGATGAAAAACTGTTTTTT. It is translated as CASSGARPGRGDEKLFF.

The genes are TRBV7-9 and TRBJ1-4; the match to TRBD1 covers 7 bases. The CDR3 length is 14 residues. In germline, CDR1 is SEHNR, CDR2 FQNEAQ (reference sequence). J gave up 4 bases and V 5 bases, and 4 bases lay outside the gene matches. Here the CDR3 DNA reads TGTGCCAGCAGCCCGGGACAGCTTAATGAAAAACTGTTTTTT. Its protein is CASSPGQLNEKLFF.

The chain couples TRBV14 to TRBJ2-1; 9 bases line up with TRBD1. There are 17 residues in the CDR3. The germline V gene encodes CDR1 SGHDN and CDR2 FVKESK. Germline trimming cut 0 bases from V and 1 base from J; bases unmatched to any gene: 4. CDR3 loop: CASSQDTGTGSYNEQFF. CDR3 DNA: TGTGCCAGCAGCCAAGACACCGGGACAGGGTCCTACAATGAGCAGTTCTTC.

The chain is built from TRBV5-6 and TRBJ2-6; 8 bases are a match to TRBD1. J lost 2 bases, V lost 0 bases, and 7 bases had no gene match. Per germline, CDR1 SGHDT and CDR2 YYEEEE. The CDR3 has 18 residues. CDR3 DNA sequence: TGTGCCAGCAGCTTGGTGGGCAGGGGGCTGGCTGGGGCCAACGTCCTGACTTTC. Protein: CASSLVGRGLAGANVLTF.

V and J are TRBV6-1 and TRBJ1-4; 7 nucleotides agree with TRBD1. With V trimmed by 2 bases and J by 7 bases, 7 bases remained unmatched. Germline V gene lookup returns CDR1 MNHNS and CDR2 SASEGT. The CDR3 is 15 residues long. CDR3 sequence (DNA): TGTGCCAGCAGTGAATTGTTGACAGGGCGTGAAAAACTGTTTTTT. Translated: CASSELLTGREKLFF.

The chain joins TRBV18 to TRBJ1-4; D gene ambiguous. The germline CDR1 and CDR2 sequences are KGHSH and LQKENI. Between the trimmed V and J ends, which lost 2 bases and 6 bases, there was a span of 7 bases. This CDR3 contains 13 residues. This CDR3 is CASSPGSYEKLFF. The CDR3 nucleotides are TGTGCCAGCTCACCAGGGAGTTATGAAAAACTGTTTTTT. Full variable domain (outside the CDR3, taken from reference TRBV18 and TRBJ1-4): NAGVMQNPRHLVRRRGQEARLRCSPMKGHSHVYWYRQLPEEGLKFMVYLQKENIIDESGMPKERFSAEFPKEGPSILRIQQVVRGDSAAYFCASSPGSYEKLFFGSGTQLSVL.

A remark on this clone: The same CDR3 also results from other DNA sequences found in this sample. V and J are TRBV19 and TRBJ1-5; D remains ambiguous. The CDR3 runs to 15 residues. CDR1 LNHDA and CDR2 SQIVND come from the germline V gene (reference sequence). The ends were cut back, 3 bases at V and 0 bases at J, with 9 bases in the middle. The chain's CDR3 is CASSINSYSNQPQHF. The CDR3 nucleotides are TGTGCCAGTAGTATTAACAGTTATAGCAATCAGCCCCAGCATTTT.